A single sample is the source of the 20 T cell receptor beta chains below, sequenced in a study of breast tumors, draining lymph nodes, adjacent tissues. Samples came from axillary lymph nodes draining the breast cancer. TCRdb re-derived calls from the multiplex PCR reads in MiXCR, one entry per CDR3 protein. Of fewer than 200,000 distinct CDR3 sequences in the sample, about 33% were seen once. Source material: axillary lymph node tissue. These receptors were taken from a female donor with breast cancer. Some clones in this sample may be carry-over from other donors' samples.

This clonotype was seen at least ten times. The CDR3 sequence: CASSYGVGKASYEQYF. CDR3 nucleotide sequence: TGTGCCAGCAGCTACGGAGTGGGTAAAGCCTCCTACGAGCAGTACTTC. The chain links TRBV7-2 to TRBJ2-7, with D unresolved. This CDR3 comprises 16 residues. Germline CDR1 SGHTA, CDR2 FQGNSA. V lost 4 bases and J lost 0, with 16 bases in between.

Details on this clonotype: A much more abundant neighbour one base away suggests this may be a read error. The V gene is TRBV7-8, the J gene TRBJ1-2, with 10 bases matching TRBD1. Germline V gene sequence: CDR1 SGHVS, CDR2 FQNEAQ. This CDR3 region has 14 residues. The CDR3 nucleotides read TGTGCCAGCAGCACAGGGACAGGGGTTGATGGCTGCACCTTC. Amino acids: CASSTGTGVDGCTF.

This clonotype is a singleton in its sample. An end of the junction differs from the germline gene, which may be a read error. The genes are TRBV2 and TRBJ1-4; D remains ambiguous. The CDR3 covers 12 residues. Germline-derived CDR1 and CDR2 are SNHLY and FYNNEI. This CDR3 reads CASLVGPEKLLF. The CDR3 nucleotides read TGTGCCAGCCTTGTAGGGCCCGAAAAACTGCTTTTT.

This clonotype was observed at least ten times. V gene TRBV19 combines with J gene TRBJ2-7, with 9 bases fitting TRBD1. The CDR3 is 14 residues long. With V trimmed by 7 bases and J by 7 bases, 11 bases remained unmatched. Germline V lookup: CDR1 LNHDA, CDR2 SQIVND (reference sequence). The CDR3: CASTAGTGIGEQYF. DNA of the CDR3: TGTGCCAGTACCGCCGGGACAGGGATTGGTGAGCAGTACTTC.

As regards this clonotype: This may stem from a read error, because a much larger clone lies one nucleotide away. The chain employs TRBV7-9 and TRBJ2-1, with TRBD2 as a possible D gene (6 bases). The germline V gene has CDR1 SEHNR and CDR2 FQNEAQ (reference sequence). The CDR3 covers 14 residues. CDR3 nucleotides: TGTGCCAGTAGTATCTCGCGGGGCTACAATGAGCGGTTCTTC. Translating gives CASSISRGYNERFF.

This clonotype was detected ten times or more. The chain joins TRBV9 to TRBJ1-2, with 11 bases identical to TRBD1. CDR3 size: 13 residues. The V segment lost 3 bases and the J segment 12 bases; nucleotides outside the gene matches: 7. Germline CDR1 is SGDLS and CDR2 is YYNGEE. DNA of the CDR3: TGTGCCAGCAGCGCCGGACTGGGACAGGGGGACACCTTC. Translating gives CASSAGLGQGDTF.

The chain has TRBV5-1 and TRBJ2-5; 9 positions match TRBD2. Unmatched junction bases numbered 13, after V lost 4 bases and J lost 9 bases. This CDR3 region has 15 residues. The germline V gene has CDR1 SGHRS and CDR2 YFSETQ. The CDR3 DNA reads TGCGCCAGCAGCCGGGGCGGGGGGGTACTGGAGGCCCAGTACTTC. Its protein is CASSRGGGVLEAQYF.

The gene calls are TRBV7-3 and TRBJ2-6; possibly TRBD1 for D (6 bases). Germline V lookup: CDR1 SGHTA, CDR2 FQGTGA. V was pared by 3 bases and J by 2 bases, with 26 bases between. This CDR3 contains 21 residues. Here the CDR3 reads CASSFGRGLTAKSPGANVLTF. Written as DNA, the CDR3 is TGTGCCAGCAGCTTTGGCAGGGGCCTTACCGCGAAAAGCCCTGGGGCCAACGTCCTGACTTTC.

About this clonotype: This clone may be a read error of a much larger clone one base away. This chain joins TRBV6-6 and TRBJ1-6, with D hard to call. The CDR3 has 17 amino acids. Between the trimmed V and J ends, which lost 5 bases and 4 bases, there was a span of 18 bases. Looked up from germline, CDR1 is MNHNY and CDR2 is SVGAGI (reference sequence). The chain's CDR3 is CASSPEYMVDYNSPLHF. CDR3 coding DNA: TGTGCCAGCAGTCCGGAGTATATGGTTGATTATAATTCACCCCTCCACTTT.

On this clonotype itself: In this CDR3 the conserved last residue, phenylalanine or tryptophan, is missing, so a read error is likely. This chain links TRBV11-2 with TRBJ2-5, with TRBD2 identical over 13 bases. Germline loops: CDR1 SGHAT, CDR2 FQNNGV. The CDR3 contains 17 residues. As DNA, the CDR3 is TGTGCCAGCAGTCCCCTCAAACTAGCGGGGGGGCAAGAGGCCCAGTACATC. Protein product: CASSPLKLAGGQEAQYI.

This clonotype was detected many times. The chain uses TRBV6-5 and TRBJ1-4, with a weak D call TRBD1 (6 bases). The CDR3 is made up of 15 amino acids. In germline, CDR1 is MNHEY, CDR2 SVGAGI. The V end lost 5 bases, the J end lost 5 bases, and 15 bases lay between the germline ends. The CDR3 here is CASSRRGTHNEKLFF. The CDR3 region has the DNA TGTGCCAGCAGTCGTAGGGGGACACACAATGAAAAACTGTTTTTT.

This clonotype has ten or more counts. J is TRBJ1-6 and V is TRBV28; no definite D call. Germline CDR1 is MDHEN and CDR2 is SYDVKM. V dropped 5 bases and J dropped 4 bases, with 18 bases sitting between them. There are 17 residues in the CDR3. The CDR3 protein is CASSPPSGYTYNSPLHF. The CDR3 nucleotides are TGTGCCAGCAGTCCCCCCTCGGGGTATACTTATAATTCACCCCTCCACTTT. Full variable domain (rest looked up from reference TRBV28 and TRBJ1-6): DVKVTQSSRYLVKRTGEKVFLECVQDMDHENMFWYRQDPGLGLRLIYFSYDVKMKEKGDIPEGYSVSREKKERFSLILESASTNQTSMYLCASSPPSGYTYNSPLHFGNGTRLTVT.

The chain joins TRBV2 to TRBJ2-6, with 15 bases fitting TRBD2. V dropped 6 bases and J dropped 0; count of bases not matched to a gene: 6. The CDR3 has 19 amino acids. Germline CDR1 reads SNHLY; CDR2 reads FYNNEI. CDR3 DNA: TGTGCCAGCAGAAACGGACTAGCGGGAGGGCACTCTGGGGCCAACGTCCTGACTTTC. Translation: CASRNGLAGGHSGANVLTF.

Concerning this clonotype: A much bigger clone sits one base away, suggesting this may be a read error. The genes are TRBV3-2 and TRBJ2-1; TRBD2 is the table's D call, not checked against the DNA. TRBV3-2 is marked as a pseudogene. The CDR3 is made up of 15 amino acids. The CDR3 nucleotides are TGTGCCGGCAGCCCCCTAGCGAAGGGCTACAATGAGCAGTTCTTC. Translated: CAGSPLAKGYNEQFF.

This clonotype came up many times. The rearrangement uses TRBV25-1 and TRBJ2-1; D may be TRBD1 or TRBD2 (5 bases each). In germline, CDR1 is MGHDK, CDR2 SYGVNS. This CDR3 region has 14 residues. Trimming took 4 bases from V and 0 from J, leaving 7 bases between them. CDR3: CASSAGSSYNEQFF. In nucleotides, the CDR3 is TGTGCCAGCAGTGCAGGGAGCTCCTACAATGAGCAGTTCTTC.

This clonotype was picked up many times. This rearrangement joins TRBV12-3 or TRBV12-4 to TRBJ2-1, with 7 bases fitting TRBD2. The trim removed 8 bases at V and 6 bases at J, leaving 13 bases unmatched. This CDR3 spans 15 amino acids. The CDR3 bases are TGTGCCAGCCTCAAGAGGGAGGGCCGTTTCAATGAGCAGTTCTTC. It codes for CASLKREGRFNEQFF.

This clonotype was recorded many times. The V and J genes are TRBV11-3 and TRBJ2-5; the D gene is possibly TRBD1 (5 bases). Germline V gene data show CDR1 as SGHNT and CDR2 as YENEEA. V gave up 3 bases and J gave up 5 bases, with 13 bases separating them. The CDR3 length is 14 residues. The CDR3 protein is CASSFSQGRETQYF. As DNA, the CDR3 is TGTGCCAGCAGCTTCAGTCAGGGTCGGGAGACCCAGTACTTC. Full variable domain (remainder filled in from reference TRBV11-3 and TRBJ2-5): EAGVVQSPRYKIIEKKQPVAFWCNPISGHNTLYWYLQNLGQGPELLIRYENEEAVDDSQLPKDRFSAERLKGVDSTLKIQPAELGDSAVYLCASSFSQGRETQYFGPGTRLLVL.

The chain carries TRBV7-2 and TRBJ2-3; 9 nucleotides agree with TRBD2. Germline values: CDR1 SGHTA, CDR2 FQGNSA. This CDR3 contains 14 residues. J gave up 2 bases and V 5 bases, and 2 bases lay outside the gene matches. The CDR3 reads CASSPSGNTDTQYF. The CDR3 DNA is TGTGCCAGCAGCCCTAGCGGGAACACAGATACGCAGTATTTT.

In this sample, this clonotype turned up a few times. The chain links TRBV6-5 to TRBJ2-1; tentatively, D is TRBD1 or TRBD2 (5 bases each). The CDR3 runs 17 residues. The V end lost 1 base, the J end lost 0 bases, and 13 bases lay between the germline ends. Per the germline V gene, CDR1 is MNHEY and CDR2 is SVGAGI. The CDR3 DNA reads as TGTGCCAGCAGTTACTTTGGGGACGGGACCTCCTACAATGAGCAGTTCTTC. Protein sequence: CASSYFGDGTSYNEQFF.

This clonotype has ten or more counts. The chain joins TRBV7-2 to TRBJ2-5; TRBD2 aligns across 8 bases. Germline V gene sequence: CDR1 SGHTA, CDR2 FQGNSA. This CDR3 is 16 amino acids long. J was trimmed by 1 base and V by 3 bases; bases with no gene match: 7. The CDR3 nucleotides read TGTGCCAGCAGCTTGCCGGGACTAGAGATCCAAGAGACCCAGTACTTC. Translation gives CASSLPGLEIQETQYF.